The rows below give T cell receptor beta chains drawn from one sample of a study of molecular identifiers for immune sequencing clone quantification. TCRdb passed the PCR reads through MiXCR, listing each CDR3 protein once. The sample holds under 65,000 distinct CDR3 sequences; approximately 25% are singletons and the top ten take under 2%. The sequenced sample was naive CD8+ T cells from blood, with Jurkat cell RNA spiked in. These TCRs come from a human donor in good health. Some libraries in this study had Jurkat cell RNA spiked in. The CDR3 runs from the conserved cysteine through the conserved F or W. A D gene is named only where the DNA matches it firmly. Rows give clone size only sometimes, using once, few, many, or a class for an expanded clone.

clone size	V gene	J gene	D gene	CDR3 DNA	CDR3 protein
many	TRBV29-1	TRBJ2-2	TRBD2	TGCAGCGTAGCGGGGTCGAACACCGGGGAGCTGTTTTTT	CSVAGSNTGELFF
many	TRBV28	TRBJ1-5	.	TGTGCCAGCAGTTTATGGGAAGATAGCAATCAGCCCCAGCATTTT	CASSLWEDSNQPQHF
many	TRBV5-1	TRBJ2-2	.	TGCGCCAGCAGCGCAAACACCGGGGAGCTGTTTTTT	CASSANTGELFF
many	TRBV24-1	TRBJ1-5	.	TGTGCCACCAGTGGTATGGGCAATCAGCCCCAGCATTTT	CATSGMGNQPQHF
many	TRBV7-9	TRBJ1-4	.	TGTGCCAGCAGCTTTCAAGGGACAACTAATGAAAAACTGTTTTTT	CASSFQGTTNEKLFF
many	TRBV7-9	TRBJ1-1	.	TGTGCCAGCAGCTTATGGACGGTGAACACTGAAGCTTTCTTT	CASSLWTVNTEAFF
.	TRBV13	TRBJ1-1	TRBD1	TGTGCCAGCAGCTGGGGACAGGGCAAAACAATGAACACTGAAGCTTTCTTT	CASSWGQGKTMNTEAFF
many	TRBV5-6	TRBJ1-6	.	TGTGCCAGCAGCCTAATCTTGTTCTCCGATTCACCCCTCCACTTT	CASSLILFSDSPLHF
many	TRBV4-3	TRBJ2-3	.	TGCGCCAGCAGCCAACTATCGCGAAGCACAGATACGCAGTATTTT	CASSQLSRSTDTQYF
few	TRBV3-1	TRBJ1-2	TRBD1	TGTGCCAGCAGCCAACGCCGGGACAGGGAAGACTATGGCTACACCTTC	CASSQRRDREDYGYTF
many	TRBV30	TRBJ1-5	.	TGTGCCTGGAGTCTGACAGACCCGGATCCCCAGCATTTT	CAWSLTDPDPQHF
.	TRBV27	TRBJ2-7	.	TGTGCCAGCAGTTTATTGGGGGACGAGCAGTACTTC	CASSLLGDEQYF
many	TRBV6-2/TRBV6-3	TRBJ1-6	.	TGTGCCAGCAGTTACGGCCCCGAGGACAGCTATAATTCACCCCTCCACTTT	CASSYGPEDSYNSPLHF
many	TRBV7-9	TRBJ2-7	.	TGTGCCAGCAGCTTCGCAGGGCCGACCTACGAGCAGTACTTC	CASSFAGPTYEQYF
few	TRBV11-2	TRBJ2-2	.	TGTGCCAGCAGCGCCCCGAACACCGGGGAGCTGTTTTTT	CASSAPNTGELFF
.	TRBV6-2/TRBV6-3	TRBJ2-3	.	TGTGCCAGCGGGACGATGGATACGCAGTATTTT	CASGTMDTQYF
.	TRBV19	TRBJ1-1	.	TGTGCCAGTACCCCAGGTAGTGAAGCTTTCTTT	CASTPGSEAFF
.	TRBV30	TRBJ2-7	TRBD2	TGTGCCTGGAGTGAGACTAGCGACGAGCAGTACTTC	CAWSETSDEQYF
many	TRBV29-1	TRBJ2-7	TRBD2	TGCAGCGTTGACATAGCGGGCGCCTACGAGCAGTACTTC	CSVDIAGAYEQYF
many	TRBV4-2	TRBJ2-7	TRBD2	TGTGCCAGCAGCCAAGATCTAGCGGGAGGGCCGGGGTTCGAGCAGTACTTC	CASSQDLAGGPGFEQYF
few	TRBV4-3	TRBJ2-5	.	TGCGCCAGCAGCCAAGGGCTAGCCGGCGAGGGGGCCCAGTACTTC	CASSQGLAGEGAQYF
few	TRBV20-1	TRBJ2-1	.	TGCAGTGCTAGAGCAGTGGGCCGTAGGGACTACAATGAGCAGTTCTTC	CSARAVGRRDYNEQFF
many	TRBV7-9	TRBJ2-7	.	TGTGCCAGCAGCTTAGGGGAGACCTACGAGCAGTACTTC	CASSLGETYEQYF
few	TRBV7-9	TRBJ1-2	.	TGTGCCAGCAGCTTAGTGGCGGCTAACTATGGCTACACCTTC	CASSLVAANYGYTF
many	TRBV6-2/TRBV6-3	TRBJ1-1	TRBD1	TGTGCCAGCAGATTAGGACAGGGGACTGAAGCTTTCTTT	CASRLGQGTEAFF
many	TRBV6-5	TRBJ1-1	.	TGTGCCAGCAGCCGTCAGGGGTTCACTGAAGCTTTCTTT	CASSRQGFTEAFF
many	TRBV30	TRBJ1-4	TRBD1	TGTGCCTGGAGTGTTTCAGGGACAGGCGTAGAAAAACTGTTTTTT	CAWSVSGTGVEKLFF
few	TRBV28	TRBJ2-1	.	TGTGCCAGCAGTTCCAGACTAACCTACTACAATGAGCAGTTCTTC	CASSSRLTYYNEQFF